The 9 T cell receptor beta chains listed next were all sequenced from one sample in a study of monozygotic twins with cystic fibrosis. Measured with immunoSEQ multiplex PCR; TCRdb has only the in-frame clones, and not every one. The sample gives tens of thousands of clones, around nine tenths of which show up once; about 0.2% is in the top ten. The specimen was blood. These receptors came from a boy between 2 and 10 years old with cystic fibrosis.

The chain employs TRBV7-2 and TRBJ1-2; 9 bases line up with TRBD1. Germline V gene sequence: CDR1 SGHTA, CDR2 FQGNSA. This CDR3 spans 13 amino acids. V shed 4 bases and J 3 bases; nucleotides not matched to a gene: 0. CDR3 sequence reads: CASSWDRDYGYTF. The DNA for the CDR3 is TGTGCCAGCAGCTGGGACAGGGACTATGGCTACACCTTC.

The chain recombines TRBV5-1 with TRBJ2-1; 8 bases map to TRBD1. V lost 3 bases and J lost 8; bases outside the gene matches: 10. Germline V gene data show CDR1 as SGHRS and CDR2 as YFSETQ. This CDR3 comprises 15 residues. DNA of the CDR3: TGCGCCAGCAGCTCAGGGACAGGTGGAAGGGATGAGCAGTTCTTC. Translated, it gives CASSSGTGGRDEQFF.

There are a few counts of this clone. This sequence joins TRBV7-9 and TRBJ2-1, with D possibly TRBD1 on 6 matching bases. The CDR3 length is 16 residues. Germline CDR1 and CDR2: SEHNR and FQNEAQ (reference sequence). Deletions cut 5 bases from V and 0 bases from J, with 14 bases between. The CDR3 sequence is CASSVTGLSSYNEQFF. The CDR3 region has the DNA TGTGCCAGCAGCGTGACAGGTTTAAGCTCCTACAATGAGCAGTTCTTC. Filled out from reference TRBV7-9 and TRBJ2-1, the complete variable domain reads DTGVSQNPRHKITKRGQNVTFRCDPISEHNRLYWYRQTLGQGPEFLTYFQNEAQLEKSRLLSDRFSAERPKGSFSTLEIQRTEQGDSAMYLCASSVTGLSSYNEQFFGPGTRLTVL.

The gene calls are TRBV5-1 and TRBJ2-4; TRBD2 matches 12 bases. The CDR3 contains 14 residues. Germline loops: CDR1 SGHRS, CDR2 YFSETQ. The trim removed 6 bases at V and 6 bases at J, leaving 4 bases unmatched. CDR3 coding DNA: TGCGCCAGCACCCTGACTAGCGGGGGAAACATTCAGTACTTC. Its protein product is CASTLTSGGNIQYF.

The V and J genes are TRBV7-6 and TRBJ1-1, with D tentatively TRBD1 (5 bases). V lost 4 bases and J lost 7, with 13 bases in between. Germline CDR1 and CDR2: SGHVS and FNYEAQ. The length of the CDR3 is 13 residues. The CDR3 here is CASSWRLDSEAFF. CDR3 DNA sequence: TGTGCCAGCAGCTGGCGCTTAGACAGTGAAGCTTTCTTT.

The V gene is TRBV27, the J gene TRBJ2-7, with TRBD1 identical over 7 bases. Germline values: CDR1 MNHEY, CDR2 SMNVEV (reference sequence). The V segment lost 0 bases and the J segment 6 bases; nucleotides outside the gene matches: 2. This CDR3 region has 13 residues. CDR3 sequence: CASSLSGGGEQYF. The CDR3 DNA sequence: TGTGCCAGCAGTTTATCAGGGGGCGGCGAGCAGTACTTC.

The CDR3 nucleotides are TGTGCCAGCAGTGAATATCGGGGACCCACGAGCTCTGGAAACACCATATATTTT. Its protein is CASSEYRGPTSSGNTIYF. J is TRBJ1-3 and V is TRBV25-1, with a weak D call TRBD1 (5 bases). Germline V gives CDR1 MGHDK, CDR2 SYGVNS. Trimming shortened V by 0 bases and J by 0 bases, and 15 bases separated the two germline ends. The CDR3 is made up of 18 amino acids.

The V call is TRBV7-8, the J call TRBJ1-2, with 9 bases identical to TRBD1. CDR3 length: 16 residues. The J segment lost 2 bases and the V segment lost 0 bases, leaving 4 bases of the junction unmatched. The V gene's germline CDR1 is SGHVS and CDR2 FQNEAQ. In nucleotides, the CDR3 is TGTGCCAGCAGCTTAGCTGGGGACAGGGCCAACTATGGCTACACCTTC. Its translation is CASSLAGDRANYGYTF.

The chain joins TRBV7-2 to TRBJ1-5; D call uncertain. This CDR3 region has 15 residues. V dropped 5 bases and J dropped 4 bases, with 15 bases sitting between them. Germline-derived CDR1 and CDR2 are SGHTA and FQGNSA. The CDR3 loop is CASSLGVEQNQPQHF. CDR3 sequence (DNA): TGTGCCAGCAGCCTAGGCGTTGAGCAGAATCAGCCCCAGCATTTT.